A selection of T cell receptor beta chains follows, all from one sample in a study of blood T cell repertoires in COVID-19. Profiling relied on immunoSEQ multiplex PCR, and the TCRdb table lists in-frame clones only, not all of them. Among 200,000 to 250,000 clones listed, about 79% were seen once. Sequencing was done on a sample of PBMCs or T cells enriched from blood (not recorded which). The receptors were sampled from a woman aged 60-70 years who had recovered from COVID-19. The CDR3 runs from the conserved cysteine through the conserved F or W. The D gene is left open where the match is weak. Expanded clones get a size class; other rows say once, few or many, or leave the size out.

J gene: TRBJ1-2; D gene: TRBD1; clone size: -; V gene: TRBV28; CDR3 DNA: TGTGCCAGCAGGACAGGGGTCTATGGCTACACCTTC; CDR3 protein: CASRTGVYGYTF
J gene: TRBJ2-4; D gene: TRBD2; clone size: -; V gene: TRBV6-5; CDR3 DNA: TGTGCCAGCACCTCACGGGGGGGGAACATTCAGTACTTC; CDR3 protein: CASTSRGGNIQYF
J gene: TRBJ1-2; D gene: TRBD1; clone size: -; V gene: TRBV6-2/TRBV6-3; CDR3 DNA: TGTGCCAGCAGTCCCGACAGGGTGGGCTACACCTTC; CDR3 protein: CASSPDRVGYTF
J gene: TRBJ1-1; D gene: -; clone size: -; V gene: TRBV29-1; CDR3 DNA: TGCAGCGTTGAAGAGGTGAGGAACACTGAAGCTTTCTTT; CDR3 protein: CSVEEVRNTEAFF
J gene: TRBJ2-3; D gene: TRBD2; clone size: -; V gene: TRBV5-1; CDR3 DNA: TGCGCCAGCAGCGCAGGACTAGCGGTAATCACAGATACGCAGTATTTT; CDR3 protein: CASSAGLAVITDTQYF
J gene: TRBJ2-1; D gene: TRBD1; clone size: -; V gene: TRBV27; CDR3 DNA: TGTGCCAGCAGTACGGACAGGGGGCGATACAATGAGCAGTTCTTC; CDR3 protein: CASSTDRGRYNEQFF
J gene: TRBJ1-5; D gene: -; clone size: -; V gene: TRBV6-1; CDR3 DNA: TGTGCCAGCAGTGAAGCGGAACAGGGTAGCAATCAGCCCCAGCATTTT; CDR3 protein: CASSEAEQGSNQPQHF
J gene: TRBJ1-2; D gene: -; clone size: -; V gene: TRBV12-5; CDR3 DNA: TGTGCTAGTGGTTTGGCCGGTGGTCCCACCTTC; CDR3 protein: CASGLAGGPTF
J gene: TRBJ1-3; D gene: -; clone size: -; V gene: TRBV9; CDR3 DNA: TGTGCCAGCAGCGTAGGGGACAATCCTGGAAACACCATATATTTT; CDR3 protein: CASSVGDNPGNTIYF
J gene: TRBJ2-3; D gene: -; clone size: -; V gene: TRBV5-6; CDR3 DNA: TGTGCCAGCAGCTTGGGTGGGCGAGGGACAGATACGCAGTATTTT; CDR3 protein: CASSLGGRGTDTQYF
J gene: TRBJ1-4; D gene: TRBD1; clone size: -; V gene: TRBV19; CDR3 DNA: TGTGCCAGTAGTCGACAGGGCGCTAGTGAAAAACTGTTTTTT; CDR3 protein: CASSRQGASEKLFF
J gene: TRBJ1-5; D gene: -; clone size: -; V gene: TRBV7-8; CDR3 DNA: TGTGCCAGCAGCTTACTACGAACCGTTAGCAATCAGCCCCAGCATTTT; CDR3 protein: CASSLLRTVSNQPQHF
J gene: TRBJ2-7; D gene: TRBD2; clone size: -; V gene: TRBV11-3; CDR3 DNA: TGTGCCAGCAGCTTGGTGTGGCGGGGGAAGCAGTACTTC; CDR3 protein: CASSLVWRGKQYF
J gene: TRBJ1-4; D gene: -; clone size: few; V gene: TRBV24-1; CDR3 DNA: TGTGCCACCAGTGATCCTCCTCGGGGGGCTAGGGAAAAACTGTTTTTT; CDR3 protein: CATSDPPRGAREKLFF
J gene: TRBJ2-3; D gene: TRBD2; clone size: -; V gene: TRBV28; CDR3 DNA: TGTGCCAGCACCCTAGCGGCAACAGATACGCAGTATTTT; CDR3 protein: CASTLAATDTQYF
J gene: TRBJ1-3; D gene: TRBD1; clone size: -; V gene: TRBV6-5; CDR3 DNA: TGTGCCAGCAGTTACTTCAGGGGGACTGGAAACACCATATATTTT; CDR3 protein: CASSYFRGTGNTIYF
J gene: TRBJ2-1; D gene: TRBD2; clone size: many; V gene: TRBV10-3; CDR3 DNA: TGTGCCATCAGTGAGGGTAGCGGGAGGGCAGGGGAGCAGTTCTTC; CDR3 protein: CAISEGSGRAGEQFF
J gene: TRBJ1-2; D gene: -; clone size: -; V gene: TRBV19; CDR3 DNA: TGTGCCAGTAGTAGGGTGGAGGACTATGGCTACACCTTC; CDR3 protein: CASSRVEDYGYTF
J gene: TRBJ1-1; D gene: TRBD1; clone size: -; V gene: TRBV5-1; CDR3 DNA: TGCGCCAGCAGCCAACGACAGGGTCAGGGCACTGAAGCTTTCTTT; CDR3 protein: CASSQRQGQGTEAFF
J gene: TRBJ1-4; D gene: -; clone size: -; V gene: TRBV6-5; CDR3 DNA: TGTGCCAGCAGGGACAATGGGGAAAATGAAAAACTGTTTTTT; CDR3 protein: CASRDNGENEKLFF
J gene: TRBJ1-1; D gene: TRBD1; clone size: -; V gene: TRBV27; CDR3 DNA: TGTGCCAGCAGTCCGACAGGGAGTTACACTGAAGCTTTCTTT; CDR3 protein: CASSPTGSYTEAFF
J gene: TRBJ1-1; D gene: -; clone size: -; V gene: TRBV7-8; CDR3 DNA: TGTGCCAGCAGCTCCCCCGATCGAGGCACTGAAGCTTTCTTT; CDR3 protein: CASSSPDRGTEAFF
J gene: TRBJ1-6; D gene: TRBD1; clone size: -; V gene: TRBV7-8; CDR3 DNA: TGTGCCAGCAGCGTGGACAGGACCCTCCACTTT; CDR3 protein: CASSVDRTLHF
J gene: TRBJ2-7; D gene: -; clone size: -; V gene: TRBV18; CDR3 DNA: TGTGCCAGCTCACCAGACAGGTACCAATACGAGCAGTACTTC; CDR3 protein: CASSPDRYQYEQYF
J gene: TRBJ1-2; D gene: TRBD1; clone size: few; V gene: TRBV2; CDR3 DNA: TGTGCCAGCACCGAGGGGACAGGGGGCTACTATGGCTACACCTTC; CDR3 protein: CASTEGTGGYYGYTF
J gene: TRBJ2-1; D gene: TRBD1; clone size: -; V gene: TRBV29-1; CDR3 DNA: TGCAGCGTTGTAAGGACAGGGGGCAATGAGCAGTTCTTC; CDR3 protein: CSVVRTGGNEQFF
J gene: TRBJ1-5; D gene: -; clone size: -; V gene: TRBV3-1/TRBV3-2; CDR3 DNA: TGTGCCAGCAGCCAAGCCGGGTGGAATCAGCCCCAGCATTTT; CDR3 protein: CASSQAGWNQPQHF
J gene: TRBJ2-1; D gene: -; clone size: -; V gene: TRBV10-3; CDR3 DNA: TGTGCCATCACCCCTCAAAACTACCCCTACAATGAGCAGTTCTTC; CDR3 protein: CAITPQNYPYNEQFF
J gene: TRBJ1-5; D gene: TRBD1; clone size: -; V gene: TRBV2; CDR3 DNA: TGTGCCAGCAGTCGATCCGGGACAGGGGCGGGTCAGCCCCAGCATTTT; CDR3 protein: CASSRSGTGAGQPQHF
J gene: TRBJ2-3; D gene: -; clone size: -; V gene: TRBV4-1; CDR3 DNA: TGCGCCAGCAGCCAAGGTCCAGGGCCTAGCACAGATACGCAGTATTTT; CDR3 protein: CASSQGPGPSTDTQYF
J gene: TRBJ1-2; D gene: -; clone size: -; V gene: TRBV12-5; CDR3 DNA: TGTGCTAGTGGTTTGGTTCAGGGTTGGGACTATGGCTACACCTTC; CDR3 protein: CASGLVQGWDYGYTF
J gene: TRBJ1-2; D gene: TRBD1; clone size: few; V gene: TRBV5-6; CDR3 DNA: TGTGCCAGCAGCTTGTATGGTTTGGGACAGACCAACTATGGCTACACCTTC; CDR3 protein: CASSLYGLGQTNYGYTF
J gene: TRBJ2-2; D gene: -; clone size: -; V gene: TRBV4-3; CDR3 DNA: TGCGCCAGCAGCCAAGTGTTACTAGTCGGAAACACCGGGGAGCTGTTTTTT; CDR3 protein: CASSQVLLVGNTGELFF
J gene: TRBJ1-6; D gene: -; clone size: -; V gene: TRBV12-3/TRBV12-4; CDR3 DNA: TGTGCCAGCAGCTGGACAGAGAATTCACCCCTCCACTTT; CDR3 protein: CASSWTENSPLHF
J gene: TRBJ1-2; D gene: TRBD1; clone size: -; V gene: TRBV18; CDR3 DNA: TGTGCCAGCTCACCATGGGACAGTCGGGTGGCTAACTATGGCTACACCTTC; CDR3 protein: CASSPWDSRVANYGYTF
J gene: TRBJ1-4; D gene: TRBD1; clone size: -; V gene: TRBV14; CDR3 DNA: TGTGCCAGCAGCCACCTTTCCGGGACAGTCGGTGAAAAACTGTTTTTT; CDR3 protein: CASSHLSGTVGEKLFF
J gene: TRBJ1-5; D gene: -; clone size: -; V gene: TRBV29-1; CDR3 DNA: TGCAGCGTTGGTTCTCAGAATCAGCCCCAGCATTTT; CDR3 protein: CSVGSQNQPQHF
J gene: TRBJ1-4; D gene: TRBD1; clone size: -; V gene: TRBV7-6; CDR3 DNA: TGTGCCAGCAGCCGGACAGGGGGCCTGGATGAAAAACTGTTTTTT; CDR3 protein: CASSRTGGLDEKLFF
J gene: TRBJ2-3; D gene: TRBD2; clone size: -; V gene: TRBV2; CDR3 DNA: TGTGCCAGTTGGGGACTAGCGGGAGGTGGCACAGATACGCAGTATTTT; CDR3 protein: CASWGLAGGGTDTQYF
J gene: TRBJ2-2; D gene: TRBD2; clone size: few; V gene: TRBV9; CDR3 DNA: TGTGCCAGCAGCGTTCCTAGCGGGAGAACCACCGGGGAGCTGTTTTTT; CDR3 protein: CASSVPSGRTTGELFF
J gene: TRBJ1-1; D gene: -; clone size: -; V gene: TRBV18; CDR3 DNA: TGTGCCAGCTCACCAGAACAGAGTTGGAACACTGAAGCTTTCTTT; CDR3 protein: CASSPEQSWNTEAFF
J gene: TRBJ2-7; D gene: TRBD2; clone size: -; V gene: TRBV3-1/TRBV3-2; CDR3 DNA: TGTGCCAGCAGCCCCCTGACTAGCGGGGGGAACTACGAGCAGTACTTC; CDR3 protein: CASSPLTSGGNYEQYF
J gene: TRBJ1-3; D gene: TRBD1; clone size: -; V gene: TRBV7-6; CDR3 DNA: TGTGCCAGCAGCTCGGGACAGGGGAGCTCTGGAAACACCATATATTTT; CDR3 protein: CASSSGQGSSGNTIYF
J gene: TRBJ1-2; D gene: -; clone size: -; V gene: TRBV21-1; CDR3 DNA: TGTGCCAGCAGCGACAGGACGGTCGCCGGAGGAGGCTACACCTTC; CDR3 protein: CASSDRTVAGGGYTF
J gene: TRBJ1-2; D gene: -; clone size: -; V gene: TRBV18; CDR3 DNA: TGTGCCAGCTCACCAGGGGCGCGTAACTATGGCTACACCTTC; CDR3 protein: CASSPGARNYGYTF
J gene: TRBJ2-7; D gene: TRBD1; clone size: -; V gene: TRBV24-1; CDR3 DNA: TGTGCCACCAGTCTTATAGACAGGGTGAAGCGGGAGCAGTACTTC; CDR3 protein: CATSLIDRVKREQYF
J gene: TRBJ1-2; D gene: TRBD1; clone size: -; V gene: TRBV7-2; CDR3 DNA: TGTGCCAGCAGCGAGGGGACAGCGAACTATGGCTACACCTTC; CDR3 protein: CASSEGTANYGYTF
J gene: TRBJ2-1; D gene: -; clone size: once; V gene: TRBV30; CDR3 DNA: TGTGCCTGGAATGTAGGGGGACATGAGCAGTTCTTC; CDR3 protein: CAWNVGGHEQFF
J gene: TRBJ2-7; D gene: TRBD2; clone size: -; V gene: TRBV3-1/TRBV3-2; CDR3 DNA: TGTGCCAGCAGCTTGGGACTAGCGGAGTCCGAGCAGTACTTC; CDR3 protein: CASSLGLAESEQYF